The rows below give T cell receptor beta chains drawn from one sample of a study of a mutant IDH1 vaccine in newly diagnosed glioma. Their target antigens are unknown. The method was immunoSEQ multiplex PCR; TCRdb's version includes in-frame clones alone and lacks a portion of them. The sample contains approximately 80,000 clones, 75% to 90% of which appear only once. Source: PBMCs, taken from a glioma patient whose treatment included an IDH1 peptide vaccine. Receptors were obtained from a man between 40 and 49 years old with glioma. CDR3s include the opening cysteine and the closing phenylalanine or tryptophan. A D gene is named only where the DNA matches it firmly. The size of a clone is reported for some rows only, either as once, few or many, or as a class for expanded clones.

v_call: TRBV29-1
clone_size: .
d_call: .
j_call: TRBJ1-1
cdr3_nt: TGCAGCGTTGGCCATAGAGGGTGGGGATCTGAAGCTTTCTTT
cdr3_aa: CSVGHRGWGSEAFF

v_call: TRBV6-5
clone_size: .
d_call: .
j_call: TRBJ1-3
cdr3_nt: TGTGCCAGCAGACGGGACGTAAGCTCTGGAAACACCATATATTTT
cdr3_aa: CASRRDVSSGNTIYF

v_call: TRBV29-1
clone_size: once
d_call: .
j_call: TRBJ1-4
cdr3_nt: TGCAGCGTTGCACCACTTAGAGATGAAAAACTGTTTTTT
cdr3_aa: CSVAPLRDEKLFF

v_call: TRBV9
clone_size: .
d_call: .
j_call: TRBJ2-1
cdr3_nt: TGTGCCAGCACTACCGGAGGGGGGTCCCCTTACAATGAGCAGTTCTTC
cdr3_aa: CASTTGGGSPYNEQFF

v_call: TRBV6-5
clone_size: .
d_call: .
j_call: TRBJ1-1
cdr3_nt: TGTGCCAGCAGGAGGGCCACTGAAGCTTTCTTT
cdr3_aa: CASRRATEAFF

v_call: TRBV7-2
clone_size: .
d_call: TRBD2
j_call: TRBJ2-3
cdr3_nt: TGTGCCAGCAGCTTAGCCCTATGGGGGGGAGTAGGAGATACGCAGTATTTT
cdr3_aa: CASSLALWGGVGDTQYF

v_call: TRBV29-1
clone_size: once
d_call: .
j_call: TRBJ2-7
cdr3_nt: TGCAGCGTTGAGTTTTGGGAGGCGGGCGAGCAGTACTTC
cdr3_aa: CSVEFWEAGEQYF

v_call: TRBV4-3
clone_size: .
d_call: .
j_call: TRBJ2-7
cdr3_nt: TGCGCCAGCAGCCACACAGGGTCCTACGAGCAGTACTTC
cdr3_aa: CASSHTGSYEQYF

v_call: TRBV7-2
clone_size: few
d_call: .
j_call: TRBJ2-7
cdr3_nt: TGTGCCAGCAGCTTACGACTAGGTATCTACGAGCAGTACTTC
cdr3_aa: CASSLRLGIYEQYF

v_call: TRBV6-4
clone_size: .
d_call: .
j_call: TRBJ2-3
cdr3_nt: TGTGCCAGCAGTGACACTCACGGGTCTAGCACAGATACGCAGTATTTT
cdr3_aa: CASSDTHGSSTDTQYF

v_call: TRBV5-1
clone_size: .
d_call: TRBD1
j_call: TRBJ1-5
cdr3_nt: TGCGCCAGCAGTTCCAATGGGGACAGGGACCAGCCCCAGCATTTT
cdr3_aa: CASSSNGDRDQPQHF

v_call: TRBV19
clone_size: few
d_call: TRBD1
j_call: TRBJ1-6
cdr3_nt: TGTGCCGTTGGATTGGGACAGGGGCATTCACCCCTCCACTTT
cdr3_aa: CAVGLGQGHSPLHF

v_call: TRBV29-1
clone_size: .
d_call: .
j_call: TRBJ2-3
cdr3_nt: TGCAGCGTGAAGGTAGCAGATACGCAGTATTTT
cdr3_aa: CSVKVADTQYF

v_call: TRBV7-2
clone_size: .
d_call: .
j_call: TRBJ1-2
cdr3_nt: TGTGCCAGCAGCATAGACGGATACTATGGCTACACCTTC
cdr3_aa: CASSIDGYYGYTF

v_call: TRBV2
clone_size: few
d_call: TRBD2
j_call: TRBJ2-5
cdr3_nt: TGTGCCAGCAGTGATCCTAGCGGAGCCCAAGAGACCCAGTACTTC
cdr3_aa: CASSDPSGAQETQYF

v_call: TRBV5-6
clone_size: .
d_call: .
j_call: TRBJ2-7
cdr3_nt: TGTGCCAGCAGGCAGGGGAGTGTCCACGAGCAGTACTTC
cdr3_aa: CASRQGSVHEQYF

v_call: TRBV4-1
clone_size: .
d_call: .
j_call: TRBJ2-4
cdr3_nt: TGCGCCAGCAGCCAAGAGTCTCGGCGGCTAGACATTCAGTACTTC
cdr3_aa: CASSQESRRLDIQYF

v_call: TRBV19
clone_size: .
d_call: TRBD1
j_call: TRBJ2-7
cdr3_nt: TGTGCCAGTAGTGCTAACATACAGGGGGCCGAGCAGTACTTC
cdr3_aa: CASSANIQGAEQYF

v_call: TRBV5-5
clone_size: .
d_call: TRBD2
j_call: TRBJ2-1
cdr3_nt: TGTGCCAGCAGCGATACTAGCGGGGGATACAATGAGCAGTTCTTC
cdr3_aa: CASSDTSGGYNEQFF

v_call: TRBV2
clone_size: .
d_call: TRBD2
j_call: TRBJ2-7
cdr3_nt: TGTGCCAGCAGTGAAGCAGGCGGGAGCATCCACGAGCAGTACTTC
cdr3_aa: CASSEAGGSIHEQYF

v_call: TRBV4-2
clone_size: .
d_call: .
j_call: TRBJ1-1
cdr3_nt: TGTGCCAGCAGACAGGACACTGAAGCTTTCTTT
cdr3_aa: CASRQDTEAFF

v_call: TRBV27
clone_size: .
d_call: TRBD2
j_call: TRBJ2-1
cdr3_nt: TGTGCCAGCAGTTTAGAGCTTGCGGGGGGGGCGCACTCTGAGCAGTTCTTC
cdr3_aa: CASSLELAGGAHSEQFF

v_call: TRBV7-2
clone_size: .
d_call: .
j_call: TRBJ1-5
cdr3_nt: TGTGCCAGCAGCTTAGCCCCAGGATCATATCAGCCCCAGCATTTT
cdr3_aa: CASSLAPGSYQPQHF

v_call: TRBV19
clone_size: .
d_call: .
j_call: TRBJ1-1
cdr3_nt: TGTGCCAGTAGTATAGATCACCGCATGAACACTGAAGCTTTCTTT
cdr3_aa: CASSIDHRMNTEAFF

v_call: TRBV7-9
clone_size: few
d_call: .
j_call: TRBJ1-1
cdr3_nt: TGTGCCAGCAGCTTATTCGGCCTGAACACTGAAGCTTTCTTT
cdr3_aa: CASSLFGLNTEAFF

v_call: TRBV7-2
clone_size: once
d_call: .
j_call: TRBJ1-4
cdr3_nt: TGTGCCAGCAGCAGACGACCGGACTCTGGGCTAAATGAAAAACTGTTTTTT
cdr3_aa: CASSRRPDSGLNEKLFF

v_call: TRBV5-1
clone_size: .
d_call: TRBD2
j_call: TRBJ2-7
cdr3_nt: TGCGCCAGCAGCTTTACAGCTAGCGGGGGGGCCTACGAGCAGTACTTC
cdr3_aa: CASSFTASGGAYEQYF

v_call: TRBV14
clone_size: .
d_call: .
j_call: TRBJ2-7
cdr3_nt: TGTGCCAGCAGCCAAGTACGGTACGGTAGCTCCTACGAGCAGTACTTC
cdr3_aa: CASSQVRYGSSYEQYF

v_call: TRBV5-4
clone_size: .
d_call: .
j_call: TRBJ2-3
cdr3_nt: TGTGCCAGCAGCCTATACCAACAGGGTTATACGCAGTATTTT
cdr3_aa: CASSLYQQGYTQYF

v_call: TRBV11-2
clone_size: .
d_call: TRBD1
j_call: TRBJ2-5
cdr3_nt: TGTGCCAGCAGCTCCCCAGGGGGCTGGGAGACCCAGTACTTC
cdr3_aa: CASSSPGGWETQYF

v_call: TRBV28
clone_size: .
d_call: .
j_call: TRBJ2-1
cdr3_nt: TGTGCCAGCACCTCCCCCGGGGCCTACAATGAGCAGTTCTTC
cdr3_aa: CASTSPGAYNEQFF

v_call: TRBV7-2
clone_size: .
d_call: .
j_call: TRBJ1-2
cdr3_nt: TGTGCCAGCAGCCGCGGCTATGGCTACACCTTC
cdr3_aa: CASSRGYGYTF

v_call: TRBV11-3
clone_size: .
d_call: .
j_call: TRBJ2-5
cdr3_nt: TGTGCCAGCAGCTTAGAGACCGGGCTATGCCAAGAGACCCAGTACTTC
cdr3_aa: CASSLETGLCQETQYF

v_call: TRBV6-5
clone_size: .
d_call: TRBD2
j_call: TRBJ2-7
cdr3_nt: TGTGCCAGCAGTTCCGGGGCGGGGGGCGAGCAGTACTTC
cdr3_aa: CASSSGAGGEQYF

v_call: TRBV7-8
clone_size: .
d_call: TRBD1
j_call: TRBJ1-5
cdr3_nt: TGTGCCAGCAGCTTAGACTTTTACAAGGGACAGTATAGCAATCAGCCCCAGCATTTT
cdr3_aa: CASSLDFYKGQYSNQPQHF

v_call: TRBV5-1
clone_size: few
d_call: .
j_call: TRBJ2-7
cdr3_nt: TGCGCCAGCAGCTTGGAACTTAGGGCCCCAACCTACGAGCAGTACTTC
cdr3_aa: CASSLELRAPTYEQYF

v_call: TRBV9
clone_size: .
d_call: TRBD2
j_call: TRBJ2-3
cdr3_nt: TGTGCCAGCAGCGTAGAAGGAGCGGGACGGACAGATACGCAGTATTTT
cdr3_aa: CASSVEGAGRTDTQYF

v_call: TRBV7-7
clone_size: .
d_call: TRBD1
j_call: TRBJ2-1
cdr3_nt: TGTGCTAGCAGCTTACTCCCGACAGGGAACAATGAGCAGTTCTTC
cdr3_aa: CASSLLPTGNNEQFF

v_call: TRBV28
clone_size: .
d_call: .
j_call: TRBJ1-1
cdr3_nt: TGTGCCAGCATCTCATGGGGAGGGCCAGCTTTCTTT
cdr3_aa: CASISWGGPAFF

v_call: TRBV28
clone_size: .
d_call: TRBD1
j_call: TRBJ1-5
cdr3_nt: TGTGCCAGCAGTCTCACTCAGGGGGCCGGGGGCAATCAGCCCCAGCATTTT
cdr3_aa: CASSLTQGAGGNQPQHF

v_call: TRBV10-3
clone_size: .
d_call: .
j_call: TRBJ2-7
cdr3_nt: TGTGCCATCAGTGAGTGTTGTGGCTGGACAGAATACGAGCAGTACTTC
cdr3_aa: CAISECCGWTEYEQYF

v_call: TRBV5-8
clone_size: .
d_call: .
j_call: TRBJ1-1
cdr3_nt: TGTGCCAGCAGCCGAAGGGCAGAGAAATCGACTGAAGCTTTCTTT
cdr3_aa: CASSRRAEKSTEAFF

v_call: TRBV9
clone_size: .
d_call: .
j_call: TRBJ2-5
cdr3_nt: TGTGCCAGCAGCGCAGGGACTGCCCAGTACTTC
cdr3_aa: CASSAGTAQYF

v_call: TRBV19
clone_size: .
d_call: TRBD2
j_call: TRBJ2-6
cdr3_nt: TGTGCCAGTAGTCCGACTAGCCTCAACGTCCTGACTTTC
cdr3_aa: CASSPTSLNVLTF

v_call: TRBV5-6
clone_size: .
d_call: .
j_call: TRBJ1-4
cdr3_nt: TGTGCCAGCAGCTTGGTCAGGGGTGAAAAACTGTTTTTT
cdr3_aa: CASSLVRGEKLFF

v_call: TRBV6-1
clone_size: .
d_call: .
j_call: TRBJ2-1
cdr3_nt: TGTGCCACCCAACCAGATTTTAGGACCGACAATGAGCAGTTCTTC
cdr3_aa: CATQPDFRTDNEQFF

v_call: TRBV6-4
clone_size: .
d_call: .
j_call: TRBJ1-2
cdr3_nt: TGTGCCAGCAGTGACGGAGTTAACTATGGCTACACCTTC
cdr3_aa: CASSDGVNYGYTF